These 20 T cell receptor beta chains were sequenced from one sample in a study of T cell repertoires in cytomegalovirus infection. TCRdb reanalysed the reads using MiXCR and keeps one entry per CDR3 protein. The sample lists approximately 500,000 distinct CDR3 sequences, 26% occurring once. Sequencing was done on a sample of PBMCs. These receptors came from a human donor in good health (CMV status not recorded). Some clones in this sample may be carry-over from other donors' samples.

The V call is TRBV7-9, the J call TRBJ2-2; D might be TRBD2 (6 bases). The CDR3 runs to 13 residues. Germline V lookup: CDR1 SEHNR, CDR2 FQNEAQ (reference sequence). V dropped 3 bases and J dropped 8 bases, with 10 bases sitting between them. Written as DNA, the CDR3 is TGTGCCAGCAGCTTCCACGGGAGTGGGGAGCTGTTTTTT. Its protein product is CASSFHGSGELFF.

This chain links TRBV6-2 or TRBV6-3 with TRBJ2-7; 8 bases line up with TRBD1. CDR1 is MNHEY and CDR2 is SVGEGT in the germline V gene. V trimming: 2 bases; J trimming: 3 bases; junction bases outside the gene matches: 6. The CDR3 has 15 amino acids. The CDR3 DNA sequence: TGTGCCAGCAGTTACAGAGGGACAGGCATCTACGAGCAGTACTTC. The encoded protein is CASSYRGTGIYEQYF.

In its sample, this clonotype was seen a few times. J is TRBJ2-3 and V is TRBV7-2; TRBD2 aligns across 8 bases. This CDR3 has 18 amino acids. The germline V gene encodes CDR1 SGHTA and CDR2 FQGNSA. V dropped 5 bases and J dropped 4; count of bases not matched to a gene: 17. As DNA, the CDR3 is TGTGCCAGCAGCCCTGCCGGGACTAGTTTCGCCCCGGCAGATACGCAGTATTTT. It specifies CASSPAGTSFAPADTQYF.

DNA for the CDR3: TGTGCCAGTAGTTTCCTGCAGCAAATTAACTATGGCTACACCTTC. Translation: CASSFLQQINYGYTF. The chain joins TRBV19 to TRBJ1-2; D uncertain. This CDR3 region has 15 residues. V gave up 5 bases and J gave up 1 base, with 14 bases separating them. Germline V gene lookup returns CDR1 LNHDA and CDR2 SQIVND (reference sequence).

The V call is TRBV27, the J call TRBJ1-5, with 9 positions matching TRBD1. Looked up from germline, CDR1 is MNHEY and CDR2 is SMNVEV (reference sequence). The CDR3 length is 15 residues. V dropped 1 base and J dropped 4; count of bases not matched to a gene: 2. The CDR3 DNA sequence: TGTGCCAGCAGTTTATACGGGACAGGGAATCAGCCCCAGCATTTT. Protein: CASSLYGTGNQPQHF.

The chain couples TRBV7-7 to TRBJ2-7; TRBD1 matches 8 bases. The CDR3 has 16 amino acids. Germline CDR1 SSHAT, CDR2 FNYEAQ (reference sequence). The CDR3 nucleotides read TGTGCTAGCACCCGACAGGGGACTTACCCTCCTTACGAGCAGTACGTC. This codes for CASTRQGTYPPYEQYV.

This clonotype was observed a few times. V usage is TRBV24-1 and J usage is TRBJ2-5; tentative D call: TRBD1 (5 bases). The germline V and J ends were trimmed by 4 bases and 3 bases, with 5 bases remaining between them. Germline V lookup: CDR1 KGHDR, CDR2 SFDVKD. The CDR3 consists of 12 residues. The CDR3 spells CATSDREETQYF. The CDR3 nucleotides read TGTGCCACCAGTGACAGGGAAGAGACCCAGTACTTC.

V and J are TRBV12-3 or TRBV12-4 and TRBJ1-5; D unresolved. The CDR3 is 13 amino acids. The ends were cut back, 11 bases at V and 9 bases at J, with 20 bases in the middle. The chain's CDR3 is CASTPGPPGPQHF. The CDR3 DNA sequence: TGTGCCTCAACCCCCGGACCGCCGGGGCCCCAGCATTTT.

This clonotype was detected once. The chain carries TRBV19 and TRBJ2-1; no clear D. CDR3 length: 15 residues. CDR1 and CDR2 (germline): LNHDA, SQIVND (reference sequence). Trimming removed 2 bases from V and 1 base from J, with 9 bases in between. CDR3 DNA: TGTGCCAGTAGTATAACGGTATCATCCTACAATGAGCAGTTCTTC. Amino acids: CASSITVSSYNEQFF.

The chain employs TRBV29-1 and TRBJ2-6; TRBD1 agrees at 7 bases. Germline CDR1 is SQVTM and CDR2 is ANQGSEA. The CDR3 is 13 residues long. After removal of 5 bases from V and 4 bases from J, the junction contained 2 bases not matched to a gene. The CDR3 spells CSVTGVGANVLTF. In nucleotides, the CDR3 is TGCAGCGTTACAGGGGTCGGGGCCAACGTCCTGACTTTC.

The chain recombines TRBV7-2 with TRBJ2-7; possibly TRBD2 for D (5 bases). The CDR3 sequence is 13 residues long. V lost 4 bases, J lost 3 bases, and 10 bases lay in between. CDR1 is SGHTA, CDR2 FQGNSA, per germline. The CDR3 spells CASSSRRGYEQYF. CDR3 DNA sequence: TGTGCCAGCAGCTCCCGACGGGGCTACGAGCAGTACTTC. The complete variable domain, with remaining parts taken from reference TRBV7-2 and TRBJ2-7, reads GAGVSQSPSNKVTEKGKDVELRCDPISGHTALYWYRQSLGQGLEFLIYFQGNSAPDKSGLPSDRFSAERTGGSVSTLTIQRTQQEDSAVYLCASSSRRGYEQYFGPGTRLTVT.

This clonotype occurred many times. The rearrangement joins TRBV6-1 to TRBJ2-7; 11 bases align to TRBD2. Germline CDR1 is MNHNS and CDR2 is SASEGT. The CDR3 runs 14 residues. V was clipped by 6 bases and J by 3 bases; unmatched bases: 4. The CDR3 coding sequence is TGTGCCAGCAGGATGGGACTAGCGGACTACGAGCAGTACTTC. Translating gives CASRMGLADYEQYF.

The V gene is TRBV6-5, the J gene TRBJ2-2, with D uncertain. V dropped 8 bases and J dropped 6 bases, with 13 bases sitting between them. Per the germline V gene, CDR1 is MNHEY and CDR2 is SVGAGI. This CDR3 is 13 amino acids long. The DNA for the CDR3 is TGTGCCAGCGCGGCGCCTAGGCCCGGGGAGCTGTTTTTT. Residues: CASAAPRPGELFF.

The V call is TRBV30, the J call TRBJ1-2; a weak D match, TRBD1 (5 bases). This CDR3 region has 13 residues. Germline CDR1 GTSNPN, CDR2 SVGIG (reference sequence). The V gene lost 0 bases and the J gene lost 6 bases, with 11 bases spanning the gap. Here the CDR3 reads CAWSVGRENGYTF. The CDR3 nucleotides are TGTGCCTGGAGTGTTGGCAGGGAAAATGGCTACACCTTC.

There are a few counts of this clonotype. This chain connects TRBV24-1 to TRBJ1-5; D is undetermined. Germline assignment: CDR1 KGHDR and CDR2 SFDVKD. The CDR3 extends over 14 amino acids. With 6 bases removed from V and 0 bases from J, the gap between germline ends came to 8 bases. The CDR3 here is CATSNWDSNQPQHF. The CDR3 region has the DNA TGTGCCACCAGTAACTGGGATAGCAATCAGCCCCAGCATTTT.

This chain joins TRBV28 and TRBJ2-7; D remains unclear. This CDR3 region has 11 residues. The germline CDR1 and CDR2 sequences are MDHEN and SYDVKM. Trimming cost V 4 bases and J 5 bases, with 6 bases left between them. CDR3 region: CASSYRDEQYF. CDR3 bases: TGTGCCAGCAGTTACCGGGACGAGCAGTACTTC. Together with reference TRBV28 and TRBJ2-7, the CDR3 gives the full variable domain: DVKVTQSSRYLVKRTGEKVFLECVQDMDHENMFWYRQDPGLGLRLIYFSYDVKMKEKGDIPEGYSVSREKKERFSLILESASTNQTSMYLCASSYRDEQYFGPGTRLTVT.

This clonotype was seen a few times. J is TRBJ1-4 and V is TRBV7-6; the match to TRBD1 covers 9 bases. Trimming cost V 5 bases and J 10 bases; bases outside gene matches: 14. This CDR3 region has 16 residues. CDR1 SGHVS and CDR2 FNYEAQ come from the germline V gene. CDR3 protein: CASSQTSGTGHGKLFF. The CDR3 DNA reads as TGTGCCAGCAGCCAAACCTCCGGGACAGGGCATGGAAAACTGTTTTTT.

This clonotype appeared many times. The chain employs TRBV7-6 and TRBJ1-1; the match to TRBD1 covers 8 bases. This CDR3 region has 14 residues. V was clipped by 4 bases and J by 2 bases; unmatched bases: 3. CDR1 is SGHVS, CDR2 FNYEAQ, per germline. CDR3 sequence: CASSSGQVNTEAFF. CDR3 coding DNA: TGTGCCAGCAGCTCGGGACAGGTTAACACTGAAGCTTTCTTT. The variable domain in full, completed from reference TRBV7-6 and TRBJ1-1, reads GAGVSQSPRYKVTKRGQDVALRCDPISGHVSLYWYRQALGQGPEFLTYFNYEAQQDKSGLPNDRFSAERPEGSISTLTIQRTEQRDSAMYRCASSSGQVNTEAFFGQGTRLTVV.

The chain carries TRBV12-3 or TRBV12-4 and TRBJ2-3, with 10 bases identical to TRBD2. Trimming cost V 6 bases and J 6 bases; bases outside gene matches: 12. CDR3 length equals 16 residues. CDR3 residues: CASSSHSAGGPDTQYF. The CDR3 nucleotides are TGTGCCAGCAGCTCCCACTCAGCGGGAGGGCCGGATACGCAGTATTTT.

The CDR3 region has the DNA TGTGCCAGCAGTGAACAGGGGGCCACTGAAGCTTTCTTT. It specifies CASSEQGATEAFF. The gene calls are TRBV6-4 and TRBJ1-1, with 9 positions matching TRBD1. Per the germline V gene, CDR1 is MRHNA and CDR2 is SNTAGT. This CDR3 comprises 13 residues. V gave up 3 bases and J gave up 4 bases; unmatched junction bases: 0.